What follows are 22 T cell receptor beta chains derived from one specimen sequenced in a study of blood T cell repertoires in COVID-19 (dated by TCRdb to about 2020). Libraries came from the immunoSEQ multiplex PCR assay. TCRdb limited this immuneACCESS table to in-frame rearrangements with V and J called. A share of clones is missing; checked studies link under half to unresolved V genes, and the rest is unexplained. Present in this sample are 150,000 to 200,000 clones, roughly four fifths of which were seen just once. The ten most abundant clones make up approximately 12% of the sample. Sequencing was carried out using PBMCs or T cells enriched from blood (not recorded which). The source is a man aged 40-49 years who had recovered from COVID-19.

This sequence joins TRBV6-1 and TRBJ1-5; 9 nucleotides match TRBD1. The CDR3 contains 15 residues. Trimming took 3 bases from V and 7 from J; bases not matched to a gene: 7. Per the germline V gene, CDR1 is MNHNS and CDR2 is SASEGT. The CDR3 nucleotides are TGTGCCAGCAGTGAGGTGGGACAGGGAGTGCAGCCCCAGCATTTT. This codes for CASSEVGQGVQPQHF.

The chain joins TRBV5-4 to TRBJ2-7; TRBD2 matches at 11 bases. CDR1 and CDR2 from the germline V gene are SGHNT and YYREEE (reference sequence). The junction had 4 bases not matched to a gene; V was cut back by 3 bases and J by 2 bases. The CDR3 is 15 amino acids. The CDR3 region is CASSSTSGSTYEQYF. The CDR3 bases are TGTGCCAGCAGCTCTACTAGCGGGAGTACCTACGAGCAGTACTTC.

This rearrangement joins TRBV27 to TRBJ1-5; D call uncertain. The V and J ends lost 3 bases and 6 bases respectively, with 9 bases between them. The CDR3 is 13 amino acids. Looked up from germline, CDR1 is MNHEY and CDR2 is SMNVEV (reference sequence). The CDR3 sequence is CASSFVSGQPQHF. The CDR3 bases are TGTGCCAGCAGTTTTGTCAGCGGTCAGCCCCAGCATTTT.

The chain uses TRBV27 and TRBJ1-5, with unresolved D. This CDR3 is 15 amino acids long. Germline CDR1 MNHEY, CDR2 SMNVEV (reference sequence). V lost 8 bases, J lost 3 bases, and 17 bases lay in between. The CDR3 nucleotides are TGTGCCAGCGGAAGTGACACCGCATACAATCAGCCCCAGCATTTT. This translates into CASGSDTAYNQPQHF.

This chain connects TRBV27 to TRBJ2-2, with D perhaps TRBD2 (6 bases). Germline V gene data show CDR1 as MNHEY and CDR2 as SMNVEV (reference sequence). CDR3 size: 16 residues. With 6 bases removed from V and 1 base from J, the gap between germline ends came to 15 bases. The CDR3 protein is CASRPGSGVNTGELFF. DNA of the CDR3: TGTGCCAGCAGGCCGGGGTCGGGAGTGAACACCGGGGAGCTGTTTTTT.

The chain has TRBV5-1 and TRBJ2-1; 8 bases fit TRBD2. Looked up from germline, CDR1 is SGHRS and CDR2 is YFSETQ. The length of the CDR3 is 15 residues. Trimming removed 0 bases from V and 4 bases from J; junction bases left unmatched: 3. DNA of the CDR3: TGCGCCAGCAGCTTGGAACAGCGGGAGTACAATGAGCAGTTCTTC. The encoded protein is CASSLEQREYNEQFF.

This sequence joins TRBV10-3 and TRBJ2-7, with 8 bases identical to TRBD1. This CDR3 region has 11 residues. Per germline, CDR1 ENHRY and CDR2 SYGVKD. The CDR3 loop is CAIGEPGQVYV. DNA for the CDR3: TGTGCCATCGGTGAACCGGGACAGGTATACGTC.

This chain joins TRBV7-8 and TRBJ2-7; no clear D gene. This CDR3 region has 13 residues. Germline V gene sequence: CDR1 SGHVS, CDR2 FQNEAQ. V lost 5 bases, J lost 0 bases, and 8 bases lay in between. The CDR3 nucleotides are TGTGCCAGCAGCATTGGCACCTCCTACGAGCAGTACGTC. Its translation is CASSIGTSYEQYV.

The chain uses TRBV5-1 and TRBJ2-7, with 9 bases fitting TRBD1. The CDR3 is made up of 15 amino acids. V lost 4 bases to trimming and J lost 0 bases; unmatched junction nucleotides: 5. From germline, CDR1 is SGHRS and CDR2 YFSETQ. In DNA, the CDR3 is TGCGCCAGCAGCAAAGGACAGGGGCTCTCCTACGAGCAGTACTTC. Its translation is CASSKGQGLSYEQYF.

CDR3 nucleotides: TGTGCCAGCAGTTTTCGATACAGGGAGTTTAATGAAAAACTGTTTTTT. It is translated as CASSFRYREFNEKLFF. The chain carries TRBV28 and TRBJ1-4; D is perhaps TRBD1 (6 bases). The CDR3 runs to 16 residues. Per the germline V gene, CDR1 is MDHEN and CDR2 is SYDVKM. V was shortened by 3 bases and J by 4 bases, with 15 bases between the two germline ends.

The chain recombines TRBV7-2 with TRBJ1-4; possible D gene TRBD1, 6 bases. Germline loops: CDR1 SGHTA, CDR2 FQGNSA. The CDR3 has 15 amino acids. The V and J ends lost 5 bases and 0 bases respectively, with 10 bases between them. CDR3 DNA: TGTGCCAGCAGCCACAGGGCTGCAACTAATGAAAAACTGTTTTTT. Its protein is CASSHRAATNEKLFF.

The rearrangement joins TRBV18 to TRBJ2-1, with TRBD2 as a possible D gene (5 bases). Trimming shortened V by 2 bases and J by 7 bases, and 12 bases separated the two germline ends. Germline V lookup: CDR1 KGHSH, CDR2 LQKENI. CDR3 length equals 14 residues. CDR3 bases: TGTGCCAGCTCACCAACTGAGGGCCTGAATGAGCAGTTCTTC. Translation gives CASSPTEGLNEQFF.

V is TRBV12-3 or TRBV12-4 and J is TRBJ2-7, with 7 bases matching TRBD2. After removal of 7 bases from V and 2 bases from J, the junction contained 5 bases not matched to a gene. The CDR3 sequence is 13 residues long. DNA for the CDR3: TGTGCCAGCAAGACTAGCCGAACCTACGAGCAGTACTTC. The encoded protein is CASKTSRTYEQYF.

The chain carries TRBV2 and TRBJ2-3, with a weak D call TRBD2 (6 bases). Trimming cost V 6 bases and J 5 bases, with 15 bases left between them. Germline CDR1 is SNHLY and CDR2 is FYNNEI. The CDR3 runs 14 residues. This CDR3 is CASSRTGSRDTQYF. In DNA, the CDR3 is TGTGCCAGCAGCAGAACCGGGAGTCGAGATACGCAGTATTTT.

The chain joins TRBV15 to TRBJ1-5; D gene unclear. Germline assignment: CDR1 LNHNV and CDR2 YYDKDF (reference sequence). Trimming took off 3 bases at V and 7 bases at J, with 7 bases between the two ends. The length of the CDR3 is 12 residues. The CDR3 here is CATSSMGQPQHF. The CDR3 coding sequence is TGTGCCACCAGCAGTATGGGCCAGCCCCAGCATTTT.

The rearrangement joins TRBV28 to TRBJ2-7, with 8 nucleotides matching TRBD1. J was trimmed by 3 bases and V by 5 bases; bases with no gene match: 6. Germline V lookup: CDR1 MDHEN, CDR2 SYDVKM. The CDR3 contains 14 residues. CDR3 sequence (DNA): TGTGCCAGCAGTCCCGACAGGGGTCTCTACGAGCAGTACTTC. Its translation is CASSPDRGLYEQYF. Based on the CDR3 plus reference TRBV28 and TRBJ2-7, the full variable domain is DVKVTQSSRYLVKRTGEKVFLECVQDMDHENMFWYRQDPGLGLRLIYFSYDVKMKEKGDIPEGYSVSREKKERFSLILESASTNQTSMYLCASSPDRGLYEQYFGPGTRLTVT.

The rearrangement links TRBV11-3 to TRBJ2-2; 8 bases are a match to TRBD2. The V gene end was trimmed by 0 bases and the J gene end by 0 bases; junction bases not matched to a gene: 9. The CDR3 is 19 residues long. Germline CDR1 SGHNT, CDR2 YENEEA. CDR3 loop: CASSLEPAGVPSNTGELFF. The DNA of the CDR3 is TGTGCCAGCAGCTTAGAACCAGCGGGAGTCCCCTCGAACACCGGGGAGCTGTTTTTT.

This sequence joins TRBV4-1 and TRBJ2-1; D might be TRBD2 (5 bases). V lost 6 bases, J lost 3 bases, and 9 bases lay in between. In germline, CDR1 is MGHRA, CDR2 YSYEKL. This CDR3 has 13 amino acids. The CDR3 DNA reads as TGCGCCAGCAGGGAAGGGAGCTACAATGAGCAGTTCTTC. Translation: CASREGSYNEQFF.

The chain is built from TRBV29-1 and TRBJ2-5; D call uncertain. The CDR3 extends over 13 amino acids. Germline V gives CDR1 SQVTM, CDR2 ANQGSEA. V shed 6 bases and J shed 0 bases, with 11 bases lying between them. The CDR3 DNA reads as TGCAGCGTGGAGCCCCTGTACCAAGAGACCCAGTACTTC. Its protein is CSVEPLYQETQYF. The whole variable domain, remainder taken from reference TRBV29-1 and TRBJ2-5, is SAVISQKPSRDICQRGTSLTIQCQVDSQVTMMFWYRQQPGQSLTLIATANQGSEATYESGFVIDKFPISRPNLTFSTLTVSNMSPEDSSIYLCSVEPLYQETQYFGPGTRLLVL.

The CDR3 nucleotides read TGTGCCAGCAGCCGATGGACTAGCGCGAACAATGAGCAGTTCTTC. Encoded protein: CASSRWTSANNEQFF. The rearrangement uses TRBV14 and TRBJ2-1; 9 positions agree with TRBD2. CDR1 is SGHDN and CDR2 is FVKESK in the germline V gene. Losses at the gene ends were 4 bases for V and 5 bases for J; bases not matched to a gene: 6. The CDR3 length is 15 residues.

The V and J genes are TRBV18 and TRBJ1-3; 7 nucleotides match TRBD1. CDR1 and CDR2 from the germline V gene are KGHSH and LQKENI. The CDR3 totals 15 residues. J lost 0 bases, V lost 3 bases, and 2 bases had no gene match. The CDR3 protein is CASSPGTASGNTIYF. The DNA for the CDR3 is TGTGCCAGCTCACCGGGGACAGCCTCTGGAAACACCATATATTTT.

Concerning this clone: The junction does not match germline at one end; this may be a read error. The rearrangement joins TRBV7-3 to TRBJ2-1; TRBD2 aligns across 10 bases. The CDR3 spans 12 residues. Germline CDR1 reads SGHTA; CDR2 reads FQGTGA. The CDR3: CASSSSGGARIF. DNA for the CDR3: TGTGCCAGCAGCTCGAGCGGGGGGGCGCGGATCTTC. The entire variable domain, with the rest obtained from reference TRBV7-3 and TRBJ2-1, is as follows: GAGVSQTPSNKVTEKGKYVELRCDPISGHTALYWYRQSLGQGPEFLIYFQGTGAADDSGLPNDRFFAVRPEGSVSTLKIQRTERGDSAVYLCASSSSGGARIFGPGTRLTVL.